This is a list of T cell receptor beta chains from one sample in a study of T cell repertoires in cytomegalovirus infection. TCRdb itself ran the reads through MiXCR, one entry per CDR3 protein. The top ten clones hold 2.5% to 3% of a sample with more than 150,000 distinct CDR3 sequences, roughly 19% of them seen once. Sequenced input: PBMCs. These receptor sequences come from a human donor in good health (CMV status not recorded). Some clones in this sample may be carry-over from other donors' samples. Each CDR3 is given with its conserved first and last residue.

15,TRBJ2-1,TRBV27,CASSPGTGNSGEQFF
15,TRBJ2-1,TRBV29-1,CSVERSDRVVNEQFF
16,TRBJ2-5,TRBV7-6,CASSSRTSGSQETQYF
14,TRBJ2-5,TRBV6-8,CASRRQGAQETQDF
15,TRBJ2-5,TRBV11-2,CASSLDGSGVETQYF
14,TRBJ1-1,TRBV6-5,CASSYDRVDTEAFF
15,TRBJ1-5,TRBV2,CASSLGGTSNQPQHF
14,TRBJ2-1,TRBV6-4,CASSPSQGVNEQFF
16,TRBJ1-5,TRBV28,CASSFFRGARFQPQHF
14,TRBJ2-3,TRBV28,CASRMQGDSSSQYF